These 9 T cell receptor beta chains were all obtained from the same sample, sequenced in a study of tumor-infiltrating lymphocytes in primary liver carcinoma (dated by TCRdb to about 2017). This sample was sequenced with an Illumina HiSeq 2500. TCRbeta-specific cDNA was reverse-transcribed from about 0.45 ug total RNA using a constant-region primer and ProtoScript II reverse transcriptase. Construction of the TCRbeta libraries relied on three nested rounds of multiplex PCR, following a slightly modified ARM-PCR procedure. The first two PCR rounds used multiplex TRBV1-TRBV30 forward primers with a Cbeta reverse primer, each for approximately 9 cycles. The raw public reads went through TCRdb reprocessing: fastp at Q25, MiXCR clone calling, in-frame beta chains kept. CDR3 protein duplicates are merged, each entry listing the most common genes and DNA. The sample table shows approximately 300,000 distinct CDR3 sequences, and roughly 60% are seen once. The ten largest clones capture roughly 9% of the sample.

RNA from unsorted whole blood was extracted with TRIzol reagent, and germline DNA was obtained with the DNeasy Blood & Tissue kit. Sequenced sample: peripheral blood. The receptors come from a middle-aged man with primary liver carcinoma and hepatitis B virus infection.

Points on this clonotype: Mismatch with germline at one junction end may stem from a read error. The chain's CDR3 is CSSSQEVAGGPKETQYF. For the CDR3, the DNA is TGTTCCAGCAGCCAAGAAGTAGCGGGAGGGCCGAAAGAGACACAGTACTTC. V gene TRBV4-2 combines with J gene TRBJ2-5; TRBD2 aligns across 11 bases. Germline-derived CDR1 and CDR2 are LGHNA and YNFKEQ. CDR3 size: 17 residues.

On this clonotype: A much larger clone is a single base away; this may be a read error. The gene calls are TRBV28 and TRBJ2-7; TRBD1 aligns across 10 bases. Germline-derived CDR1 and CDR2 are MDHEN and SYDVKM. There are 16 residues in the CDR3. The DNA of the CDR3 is TGTGCCGGCAGTACCTCCGGACAGGGGGGTAGTGGCGAGCAGTACTTC. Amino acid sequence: CAGSTSGQGGSGEQYF.

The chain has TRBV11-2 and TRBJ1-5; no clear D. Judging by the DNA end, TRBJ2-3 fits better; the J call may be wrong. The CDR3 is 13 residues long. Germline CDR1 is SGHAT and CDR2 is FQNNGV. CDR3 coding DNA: TGTGCCAGCAGCTTACACTCCAATCAGCCGCAGTATTTT. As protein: CASSLHSNQPQYF.

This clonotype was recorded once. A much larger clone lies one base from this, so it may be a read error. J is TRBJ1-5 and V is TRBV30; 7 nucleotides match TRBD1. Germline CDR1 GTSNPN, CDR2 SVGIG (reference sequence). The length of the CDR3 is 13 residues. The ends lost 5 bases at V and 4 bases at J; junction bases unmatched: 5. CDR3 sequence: CAWGDRENQPQHF. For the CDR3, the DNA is TGTGCCTGGGGAGACAGGGAAAATCAGCCCCAGCATTTT.

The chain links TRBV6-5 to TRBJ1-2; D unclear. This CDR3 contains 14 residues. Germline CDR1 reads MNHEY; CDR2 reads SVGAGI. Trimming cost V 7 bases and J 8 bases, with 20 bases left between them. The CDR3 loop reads CASNSRTAASGYTF. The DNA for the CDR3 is TGTGCCAGCAATTCCCGGACCGCGGCCTCCGGCTACACCTTC.

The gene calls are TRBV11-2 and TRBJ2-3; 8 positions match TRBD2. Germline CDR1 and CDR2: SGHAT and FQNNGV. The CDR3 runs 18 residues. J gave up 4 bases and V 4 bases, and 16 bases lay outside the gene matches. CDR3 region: CASSSGGGRAPYADTQYF. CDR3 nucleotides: TGTGCCAGCAGCTCCGGGGGGGGGAGAGCCCCCTACGCAGATACGCAGTATTTT. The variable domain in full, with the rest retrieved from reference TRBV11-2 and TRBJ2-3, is EAGVAQSPRYKIIEKRQSVAFWCNPISGHATLYWYQQILGQGPKLLIQFQNNGVVDDSQLPKDRFSAERLKGVDSTLKIQPAKLEDSAVYLCASSSGGGRAPYADTQYFGPGTRLTVL.

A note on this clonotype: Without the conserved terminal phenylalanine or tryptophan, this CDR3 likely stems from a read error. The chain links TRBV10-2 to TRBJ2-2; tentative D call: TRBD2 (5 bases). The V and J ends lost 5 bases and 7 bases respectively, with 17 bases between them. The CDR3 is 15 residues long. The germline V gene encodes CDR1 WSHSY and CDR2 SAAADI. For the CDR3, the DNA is TGCGCCAGCAGTTTAGCAGGAGGAAGGGACGGGGAGCTGTTTCTT. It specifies CASSLAGGRDGELFL.

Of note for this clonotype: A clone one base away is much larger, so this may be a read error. This chain's CDR3 is CASSYNDQITDTQYF. Written as DNA, the CDR3 is TGTGCCAGCAGTTACAACGACCAAATCACAGATACGCAGTATTTT. The chain has TRBV6-6 and TRBJ2-3, with no clear D. Germline V CDR1 and CDR2: MNHNY, SVGAGI (reference sequence). CDR3 size: 15 residues. The V and J ends lost 2 bases and 2 bases respectively, with 11 bases between them.

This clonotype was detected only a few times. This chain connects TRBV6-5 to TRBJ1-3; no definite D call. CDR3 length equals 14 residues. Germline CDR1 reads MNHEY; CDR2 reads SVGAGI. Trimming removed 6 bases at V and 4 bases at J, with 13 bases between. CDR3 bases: TGTGCCAGCAGACAGAACCTCTGGGGAAACACCATATATTTT. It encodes CASRQNLWGNTIYF.